This T cell receptor (beta chain) comes out of a study of a mutant IDH1 vaccine in newly diagnosed glioma. The time point is: week 35, safety follow-up. What each vaccine dose contained was 300 ug of mutant IDH1 20-mer peptide, accompanied by topical imiquimod. The germline V gene encodes CDR1 MNHEY and CDR2 SMNVEV (reference sequence). J was trimmed by 0 bases and V by 5 bases; bases with no gene match: 5. The CDR3 runs to 15 residues. Turning to this clone: The antigen remains unidentified.

Produced via immunoSEQ multiplex PCR; TCRdb's table is partial and in-frame only. The repertoire has about 48,000 clones, 65% to 80% of them found once; the top ten carry approximately 6.3%. Sample: PBMCs, taken from a glioma patient whose treatment included an IDH1 peptide vaccine. The sequence derives from a man aged 40-55 years with glioma. This chain links TRBV27 with TRBJ1-2, with 8 nucleotides matching TRBD1. The CDR3 DNA sequence: TGTGCCAGCAGTAGTGGGACAGGACCTAACTATGGCTACACCTTC. Residues: CASSSGTGPNYGYTF.